These 20 T cell receptor beta chains came from one sample sequenced in a study of identical twins. TCRdb reanalysed the 5' RACE reads using MiXCR and keeps one entry per CDR3 protein. The table records around 960,000 distinct CDR3 sequences, around an eighth of them present only once. These same data were also listed under a study on yellow fever vaccine responses in identical twins.

The sample comprised PBMCs. These receptors were obtained from a woman younger than 35 in good health.

This clonotype has more than one count but fewer than ten. V gene TRBV7-8 combines with J gene TRBJ2-5; D is perhaps TRBD2 (5 bases). There are 15 residues in the CDR3. V lost 5 bases and J 3 bases, leaving 16 bases between the germline ends. Per germline, CDR1 SGHVS and CDR2 FQNEAQ. CDR3 in amino acids: CASSPEVWAEETQYF. For the CDR3, the DNA is TGTGCCAGCAGCCCGGAGGTGTGGGCGGAAGAGACCCAGTACTTC.

This chain joins TRBV7-3 and TRBJ2-2; TRBD1 matches 9 bases. The CDR3 spans 17 residues. J was trimmed by 1 base and V by 5 bases; bases with no gene match: 8. Germline CDR1 is SGHTA and CDR2 is FQGTGA. The CDR3 DNA is TGTGCCAGCAGCCGAAAGGGACAGGGTGAGAACACCGGGGAGCTGTTTTTT. Translation: CASSRKGQGENTGELFF.

This clonotype turned up a few times. The rearrangement joins TRBV11-2 to TRBJ2-6, with a tentative D call TRBD1 (6 bases). CDR3 size: 16 residues. Germline V CDR1 and CDR2: SGHAT, FQNNGV. V lost 5 bases and J lost 0, with 11 bases in between. CDR3 in DNA: TGTGCCAGCAGCGAAACAGGGACCTCTGGGGCCAACGTCCTGACTTTC. Translating it yields CASSETGTSGANVLTF.

J is TRBJ1-6 and V is TRBV10-2; no definite D call. Trimming removed 0 bases from V and 8 bases from J, with 2 bases in between. Germline CDR1 and CDR2: WSHSY and SAAADI. The CDR3 runs 12 residues. DNA for the CDR3: TGCGCCAGCAGTGAGTCCCATTCACCCCTCCACTTT. Its protein is CASSESHSPLHF.

The V gene is TRBV14, the J gene TRBJ1-6, with D unclear. Trimming shortened V by 2 bases and J by 13 bases, and 9 bases separated the two germline ends. Germline CDR1 is SGHDN and CDR2 is FVKESK. This CDR3 has 12 amino acids. The CDR3 is CASSQSTVPLHF. The CDR3 region has the DNA TGTGCCAGCAGCCAATCCACTGTCCCCCTCCACTTT.

This clonotype appeared a few times. V is TRBV20-1 and J is TRBJ2-7; D not resolved. CDR3 length: 14 residues. The V gene lost 5 bases and the J gene lost 0 bases, with 14 bases spanning the gap. Per the germline V gene, CDR1 is DFQATT and CDR2 is SNEGSKA (reference sequence). The CDR3 spells CSAVSGISSYEQYV. The CDR3 DNA follows: TGCAGTGCTGTTTCAGGTATAAGCTCCTACGAGCAGTACGTC.

The J gene is TRBJ2-7, the V gene TRBV7-9; D is possibly TRBD1 (5 bases). The V end lost 5 bases, the J end lost 6 bases, and 14 bases lay between the germline ends. The CDR3 has 13 amino acids. Germline assignment: CDR1 SEHNR and CDR2 FQNEAQ (reference sequence). Written as DNA, the CDR3 is TGTGCCAGCAGCACCGAGCAGGGCGGCGAGCAGTACGTC. Translating gives CASSTEQGGEQYV.

The J gene is TRBJ1-4, the V gene TRBV5-1; possibly TRBD1 for D (5 bases). The CDR3 is 13 amino acids. V shed 1 base and J shed 12 bases, with 13 bases lying between them. From germline, CDR1 is SGHRS and CDR2 YFSETQ. Here the CDR3 DNA reads TGCGCCAGCAGCTTGCCCGGGGGACGAGAACTGTTTTTT. This sequence encodes CASSLPGGRELFF.

This rearrangement joins TRBV20-1 to TRBJ2-4, with a weak D call TRBD2 (6 bases). Germline V CDR1 and CDR2: DFQATT, SNEGSKA (reference sequence). The CDR3 contains 13 residues. The V gene lost 0 bases and the J gene lost 7 bases, with 10 bases spanning the gap. Here the CDR3 reads CSAREGRENIQYF. The CDR3 bases are TGCAGTGCTAGAGAGGGTCGGGAGAACATTCAGTACTTC.

The V gene is TRBV10-3, the J gene TRBJ2-3; 13 positions agree with TRBD2. CDR3 length: 15 amino acids. After removal of 6 bases from V and 5 bases from J, the junction contained 5 bases not matched to a gene. Germline CDR1 ENHRY, CDR2 SYGVKD. The CDR3, as DNA: TGTGCCATCAGGGAACTAGCGGGGGGGCGAGATACGCAGTATTTT. Protein sequence: CAIRELAGGRDTQYF.

The rearrangement joins TRBV7-9 to TRBJ2-7; 7 bases line up with TRBD2. V trimming: 5 bases; J trimming: 0 bases; junction bases outside the gene matches: 1. This CDR3 comprises 13 residues. Per the germline V gene, CDR1 is SEHNR and CDR2 is FQNEAQ (reference sequence). CDR3 in DNA: TGTGCCAGCAGCCGGACTAGCTCCTACGAGCAGTACGTC. This gives the protein CASSRTSSYEQYV.

This chain links TRBV20-1 with TRBJ2-7; the match to TRBD1 covers 11 bases. Per the germline V gene, CDR1 is DFQATT and CDR2 is SNEGSKA (reference sequence). After removal of 5 bases from V and 9 bases from J, the junction contained 9 bases not matched to a gene. The CDR3 runs 13 residues. The CDR3 sequence is CSAEGQGGAGQYV. The CDR3 coding sequence is TGCAGTGCTGAGGGACAGGGGGGCGCAGGGCAGTACGTC.

This clonotype was found a few times. The J gene is TRBJ2-1, the V gene TRBV11-2, with D perhaps given as TRBD1 or TRBD2 (5 bases each). V dropped 5 bases and J dropped 6 bases, with 11 bases sitting between them. CDR1 is SGHAT and CDR2 is FQNNGV in the germline V gene. The CDR3 totals 13 residues. Here the CDR3 reads CASSRDRPNEQFF. The CDR3 DNA reads as TGTGCCAGCAGCCGGGACCGCCCCAATGAGCAGTTCTTC.

On this clonotype itself: A much larger clone lies one base from this, so it may be a read error. The chain uses TRBV12-3 or TRBV12-4 and TRBJ1-1; TRBD1 aligns across 8 bases. With 5 bases clipped from V and 7 bases from J, the junction kept 6 bases outside the gene matches. The CDR3 length is 13 residues. DNA for the CDR3: TGTGCCAGCAGTGAGACAGGGGAAATTGAAGCTTTCTTT. Its translation is CASSETGEIEAFF.

This clonotype has more than one count but fewer than ten. This chain joins TRBV27 and TRBJ2-1; 10 bases match TRBD1. V lost 6 bases, J lost 5 bases, and 4 bases stayed unmatched. Per the germline V gene, CDR1 is MNHEY and CDR2 is SMNVEV (reference sequence). This CDR3 region has 14 residues. This chain's CDR3 is CASRTTGGNNEQFF. CDR3 nucleotides: TGTGCCAGCAGGACGACAGGGGGCAACAATGAGCAGTTCTTC.

The chain is built from TRBV9 and TRBJ2-3; 8 nucleotides align to TRBD1. Germline CDR1 reads SGDLS; CDR2 reads YYNGEE. The CDR3 is made up of 15 amino acids. V lost 0 bases to trimming and J lost 6 bases; unmatched junction nucleotides: 6. The CDR3 nucleotides read TGTGCCAGCAGCGTAGGAGGACAGGGTTCTGATACGCAGTATTTT. Translating gives CASSVGGQGSDTQYF.

This clonotype was recorded a few times. The J gene is TRBJ2-5, the V gene TRBV3-1, with TRBD2 matching 15 bases. Trimming took 0 bases from V and 3 from J; bases not matched to a gene: 11. CDR1 LGHDT and CDR2 YNNKEL come from the germline V gene (reference sequence). The CDR3 extends over 20 amino acids. The CDR3 spells CASSQDWGLAGGGVKETQYF. The CDR3 DNA follows: TGTGCCAGCAGCCAAGATTGGGGACTAGCGGGGGGCGGCGTTAAAGAGACCCAGTACTTC.

This clonotype was recorded at least ten times. This chain's CDR3 is CASSLGLAGGGGELFF. CDR3 coding DNA: TGTGCCAGCAGTTTAGGCCTAGCGGGAGGTGGCGGGGAGCTGTTTTTT. V usage is TRBV12-3 or TRBV12-4 and J usage is TRBJ2-2, with TRBD2 matching over 11 bases. Losses at the gene ends were 1 base for V and 7 bases for J; bases not matched to a gene: 5. The CDR3 contains 16 residues.

The V call is TRBV5-1, the J call TRBJ2-3; D perhaps matches TRBD1 (6 bases). The V gene lost 4 bases and the J gene lost 2 bases, with 14 bases spanning the gap. This CDR3 is 15 amino acids long. The germline gives CDR1 SGHRS, CDR2 YFSETQ. The CDR3 is CASSQRQEPTDTQYF. As DNA, the CDR3 is TGCGCCAGCAGCCAAAGACAGGAACCCACAGATACGCAGTATTTT.

This chain joins TRBV7-8 and TRBJ2-7, with D perhaps assigned TRBD1 or TRBD2 (5 bases each). Looked up from germline, CDR1 is SGHVS and CDR2 is FQNEAQ. Trimming took off 4 bases at V and 5 bases at J, with 18 bases between the two ends. There are 15 residues in the CDR3. The CDR3 nucleotides read TGTGCCAGCAGCTGGGGGTTGGGGGTCGTGGACGAGCAGTACGTC. As protein: CASSWGLGVVDEQYV.